The clone carrying this T cell receptor (beta chain) was seen more than once but under ten times. Antigen specificity is unknown. TCRdb called the 5' RACE reads again in MiXCR, with one record for every CDR3 protein. The repertoire holds around 250,000 distinct CDR3 sequences, with roughly 7.2% as singletons. This entry comes from a study of T cells after yellow fever vaccination. Study context: Fractions containing few cells were prepared with SMART-Seq v4 Ultra Low Input.

General study points: The secondary response was weaker but peaked faster, day 5 versus 15. There was a possibility that FACS-sorted repertoires contained abundant clonotypes contaminating from the bulk population.

The specimen comprised CD4+ T cells sorted from PBMCs, sampled 15 days after the yellow fever booster vaccination. The origin of this receptor is a man younger than 40 who received the YFV17D yellow fever vaccine.

The CDR3 nucleotides are TGTGCCAGCAGCTTAGGGACCGCCGAGCAGTACTTC. Its protein product is CASSLGTAEQYF. The chain joins TRBV7-2 to TRBJ2-7; no clear D gene. With 1 base removed from V and 6 bases from J, the gap between germline ends came to 7 bases. Germline-derived CDR1 and CDR2 are SGHTA and FQGNSA. The CDR3 runs 12 residues.